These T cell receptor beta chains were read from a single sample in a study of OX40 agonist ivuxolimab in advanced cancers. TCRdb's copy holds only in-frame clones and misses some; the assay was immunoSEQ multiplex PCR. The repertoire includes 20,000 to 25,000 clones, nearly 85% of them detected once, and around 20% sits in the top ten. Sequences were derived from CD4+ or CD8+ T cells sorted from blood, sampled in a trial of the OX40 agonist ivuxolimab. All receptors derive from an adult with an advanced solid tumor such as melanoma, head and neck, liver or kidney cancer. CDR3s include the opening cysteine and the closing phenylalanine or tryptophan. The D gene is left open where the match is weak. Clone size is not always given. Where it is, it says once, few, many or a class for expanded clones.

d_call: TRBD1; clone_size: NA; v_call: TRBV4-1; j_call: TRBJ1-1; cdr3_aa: CASSHETGAISEAFF; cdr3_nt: TGCGCCAGCAGCCATGAAACAGGGGCTATCTCTGAAGCTTTCTTT
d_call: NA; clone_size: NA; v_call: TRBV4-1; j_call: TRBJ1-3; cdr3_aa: CASSQAPDSYLDTIYF; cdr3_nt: TGCGCCAGCAGCCAAGCACCGGATAGCTATTTGGACACCATATATTTT
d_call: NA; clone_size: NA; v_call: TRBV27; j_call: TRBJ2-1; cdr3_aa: CASSLSVTYNEQFF; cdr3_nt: TGTGCCAGCAGTTTATCGGTAACCTACAATGAGCAGTTCTTC
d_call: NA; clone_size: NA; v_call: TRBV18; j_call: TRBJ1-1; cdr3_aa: CASSPVPAMNTEAFF; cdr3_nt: TGTGCCAGCTCACCAGTACCGGCCATGAACACTGAAGCTTTCTTT
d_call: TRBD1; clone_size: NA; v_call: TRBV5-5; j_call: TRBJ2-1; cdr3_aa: CASSWDSVATMVSSNEQFF; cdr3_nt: TGTGCCAGCAGCTGGGACAGCGTAGCTACGATGGTGTCCTCCAATGAGCAGTTCTTC
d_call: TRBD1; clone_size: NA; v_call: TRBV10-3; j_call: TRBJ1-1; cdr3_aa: CATRYPTGQGADTEAFF; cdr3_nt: TGTGCCACCAGATACCCGACGGGACAGGGGGCGGACACTGAAGCTTTCTTT
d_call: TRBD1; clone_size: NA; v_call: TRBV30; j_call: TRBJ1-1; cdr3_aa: CAWSPTGDTEAFF; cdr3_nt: TGTGCCTGGAGTCCGACAGGGGACACTGAAGCTTTCTTT
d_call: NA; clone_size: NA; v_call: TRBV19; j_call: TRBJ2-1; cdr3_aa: CASSIHGQGGYNEQFF; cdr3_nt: TGTGCCAGTAGTATCCATGGTCAGGGGGGCTACAATGAGCAGTTCTTC
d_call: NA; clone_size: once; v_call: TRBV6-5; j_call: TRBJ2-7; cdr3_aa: CASSYSPGIKNEQYF; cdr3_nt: TGTGCCAGCAGTTACTCGCCGGGGATTAAGAACGAGCAGTACTTC
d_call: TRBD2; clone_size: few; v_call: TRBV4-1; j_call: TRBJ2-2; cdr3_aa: CASSQVSSGDTGELFF; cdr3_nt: TGCGCCAGCAGCCAAGTTTCTAGCGGTGACACCGGGGAGCTGTTTTTT
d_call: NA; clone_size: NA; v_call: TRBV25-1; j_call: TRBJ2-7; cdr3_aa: CASSDPHLGYEQYF; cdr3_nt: TGTGCCAGCAGTGACCCTCACCTCGGCTACGAGCAGTACTTC
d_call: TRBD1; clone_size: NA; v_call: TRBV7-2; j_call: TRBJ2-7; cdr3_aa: CASSHPGQGYYEQYF; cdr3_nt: TGTGCCAGCAGCCACCCCGGACAGGGTTACTACGAGCAGTACTTC
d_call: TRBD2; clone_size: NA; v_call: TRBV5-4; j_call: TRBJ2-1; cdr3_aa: CASSSGVAGEREQFF; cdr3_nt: TGTGCCAGCAGCAGCGGGGTAGCGGGAGAACGTGAGCAGTTCTTC
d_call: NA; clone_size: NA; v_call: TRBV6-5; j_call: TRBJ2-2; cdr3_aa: CASSYSWRMNTGELFF; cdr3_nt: TGTGCCAGCAGTTACTCCTGGAGAATGAACACCGGGGAGCTGTTTTTT
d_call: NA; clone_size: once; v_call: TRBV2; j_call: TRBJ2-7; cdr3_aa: CASSAQRATYEQYF; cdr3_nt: TGTGCCAGCAGTGCTCAGAGGGCGACCTACGAGCAGTACTTC
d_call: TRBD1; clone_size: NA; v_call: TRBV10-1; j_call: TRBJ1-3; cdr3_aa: CASSRTGSPLGNTIYF; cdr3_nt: TGCGCCAGCTCCAGGACAGGGAGTCCCCTCGGAAACACCATATATTTT
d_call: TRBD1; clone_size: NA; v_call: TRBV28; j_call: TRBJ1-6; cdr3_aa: CASSWTGGRSPLHF; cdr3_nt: TGTGCCAGCAGTTGGACAGGGGGCAGGTCACCCCTCCACTTT
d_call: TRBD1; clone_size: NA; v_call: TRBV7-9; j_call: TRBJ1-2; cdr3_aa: CASSNKDRANYGYTF; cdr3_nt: TGTGCCAGCAGCAATAAGGACAGGGCTAACTATGGCTACACCTTC
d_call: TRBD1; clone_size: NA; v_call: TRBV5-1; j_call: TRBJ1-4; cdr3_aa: CASSLAGGREKLFF; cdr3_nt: TGCGCCAGCAGCTTAGCAGGGGGCCGGGAAAAACTGTTTTTT
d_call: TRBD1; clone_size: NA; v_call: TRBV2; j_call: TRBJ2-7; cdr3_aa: CASRTGYEQYF; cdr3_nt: TGTGCCAGCAGGACAGGGTACGAGCAGTACTTC
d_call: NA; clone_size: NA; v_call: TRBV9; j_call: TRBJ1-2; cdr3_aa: CASSVGLGADGYTF; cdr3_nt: TGTGCCAGCAGCGTAGGTCTGGGGGCGGATGGCTACACCTTC
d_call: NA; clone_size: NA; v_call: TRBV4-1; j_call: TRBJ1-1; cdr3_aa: CASSQEAANTEAFF; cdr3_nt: TGCGCCAGCAGCCAAGAAGCAGCCAACACTGAAGCTTTCTTT
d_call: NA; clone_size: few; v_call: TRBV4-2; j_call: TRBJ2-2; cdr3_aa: CASSLGGSNAGELFF; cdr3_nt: TGTGCCAGCAGTCTCGGGGGCTCTAATGCCGGGGAGCTGTTTTTT
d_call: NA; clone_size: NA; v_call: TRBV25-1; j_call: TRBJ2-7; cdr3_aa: CASSEYELTAGEQYF; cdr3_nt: TGTGCCAGCAGTGAATACGAGTTAACGGCCGGCGAGCAGTACTTC
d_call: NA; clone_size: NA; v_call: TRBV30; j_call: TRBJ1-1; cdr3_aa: CAWSVLVNTEAFF; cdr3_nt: TGTGCCTGGAGTGTACTGGTGAACACTGAAGCTTTCTTT
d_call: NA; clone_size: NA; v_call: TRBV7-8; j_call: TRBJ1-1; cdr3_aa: CASSGVVGSNTEAFF; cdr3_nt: TGTGCCAGCAGCGGGGTCGTGGGGTCAAACACTGAAGCTTTCTTT
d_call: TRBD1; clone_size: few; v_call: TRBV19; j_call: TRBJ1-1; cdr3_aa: CASSPGTGMNTEAFF; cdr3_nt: TGTGCCAGTAGTCCAGGGACAGGCATGAACACTGAAGCTTTCTTT
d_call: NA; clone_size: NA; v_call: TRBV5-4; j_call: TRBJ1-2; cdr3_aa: CASSPYLDATLFSYGYTF; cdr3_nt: TGTGCCAGCAGCCCATACCTGGACGCCACGCTTTTTAGTTATGGCTACACCTTC
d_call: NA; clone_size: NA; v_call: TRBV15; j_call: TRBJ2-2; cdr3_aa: CATSIETGELFF; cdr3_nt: TGTGCCACCAGCATTGAAACCGGGGAGCTGTTTTTT
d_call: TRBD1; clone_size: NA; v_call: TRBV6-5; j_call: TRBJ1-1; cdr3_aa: CASSPRGRTEAFF; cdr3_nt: TGTGCCAGCTCTCCGAGGGGGCGCACTGAAGCTTTCTTT
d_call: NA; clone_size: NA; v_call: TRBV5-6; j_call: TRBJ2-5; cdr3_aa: CASSLAGYETQYF; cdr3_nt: TGTGCCAGCAGCTTGGCTGGGTATGAGACCCAGTACTTC